This T cell receptor (beta chain) appears in the sequencing data of a study of early T cells in non-severe SARS-CoV-2 infection. For the study at large: Chains were not paired, and sequencing was done on bulk RNA from unsorted whole blood.

A single record per CDR3 protein comes from TCRdb applying MiXCR to the 5' RACE reads. The sample shows roughly 50,000 distinct CDR3 sequences, around 9.1% of them seen only once. In this sample, this clonotype turned up many times. CDR1 and CDR2 from the germline V gene are SGHTA and FQGTGA. This CDR3 has 15 residues. V gave up 7 bases and J gave up 4 bases, with 17 bases separating them. The material sequenced was whole blood. This TCR was sampled from an adult who was a healthcare worker with PCR-confirmed SARS-CoV-2 infection or an uninfected control (not recorded which). The chain links TRBV7-3 to TRBJ2-1; a possible D gene is TRBD1 (7 bases). The CDR3 is CASKSQGGRYNEQFF. For the CDR3, the DNA is TGTGCCAGCAAAAGTCAGGGGGGCCGTTACAATGAGCAGTTCTTC.